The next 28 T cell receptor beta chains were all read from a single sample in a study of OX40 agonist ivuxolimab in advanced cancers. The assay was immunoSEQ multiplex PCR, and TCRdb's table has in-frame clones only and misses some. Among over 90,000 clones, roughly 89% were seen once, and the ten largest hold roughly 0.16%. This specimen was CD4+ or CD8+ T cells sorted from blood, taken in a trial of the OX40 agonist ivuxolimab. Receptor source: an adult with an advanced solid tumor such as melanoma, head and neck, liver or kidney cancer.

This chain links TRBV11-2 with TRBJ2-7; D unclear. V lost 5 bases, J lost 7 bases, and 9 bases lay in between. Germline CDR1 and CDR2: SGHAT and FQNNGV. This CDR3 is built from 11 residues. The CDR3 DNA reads TGTGCCAGCAGCATAGTGCGGGAGCAGTACTTC. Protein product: CASSIVREQYF.

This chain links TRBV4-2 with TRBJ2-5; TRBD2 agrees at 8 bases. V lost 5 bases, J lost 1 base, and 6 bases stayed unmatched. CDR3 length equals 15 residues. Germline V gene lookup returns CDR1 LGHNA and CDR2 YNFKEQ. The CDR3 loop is CASSGTGTSQETQYF. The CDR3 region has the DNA TGTGCCAGCAGCGGAACCGGGACTAGCCAAGAGACCCAGTACTTC.

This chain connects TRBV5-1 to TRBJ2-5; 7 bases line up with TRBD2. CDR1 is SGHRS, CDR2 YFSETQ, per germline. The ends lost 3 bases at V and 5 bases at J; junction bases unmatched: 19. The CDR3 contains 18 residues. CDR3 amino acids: CASSWVSFTTGGKETQYF. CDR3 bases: TGCGCCAGCAGCTGGGTCAGTTTTACGACGGGGGGTAAGGAGACCCAGTACTTC.

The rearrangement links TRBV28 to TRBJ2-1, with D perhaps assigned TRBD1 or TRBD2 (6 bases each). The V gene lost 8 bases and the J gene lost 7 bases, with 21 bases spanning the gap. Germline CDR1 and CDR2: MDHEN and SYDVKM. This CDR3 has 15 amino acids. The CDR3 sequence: CASPPGEGGENEQFF. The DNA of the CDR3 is TGTGCCAGCCCCCCGGGAGAGGGGGGAGAAAATGAGCAGTTCTTC.

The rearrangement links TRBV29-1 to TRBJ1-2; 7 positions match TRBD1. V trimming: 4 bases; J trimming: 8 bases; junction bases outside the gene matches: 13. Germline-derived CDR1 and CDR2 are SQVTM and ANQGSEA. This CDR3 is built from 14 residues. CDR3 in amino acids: CSVGTIQGWEGYTF. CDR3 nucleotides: TGCAGCGTTGGAACCATACAGGGGTGGGAAGGCTACACCTTC. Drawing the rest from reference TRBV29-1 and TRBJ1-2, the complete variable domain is SAVISQKPSRDICQRGTSLTIQCQVDSQVTMMFWYRQQPGQSLTLIATANQGSEATYESGFVIDKFPISRPNLTFSTLTVSNMSPEDSSIYLCSVGTIQGWEGYTFGSGTRLTVV.

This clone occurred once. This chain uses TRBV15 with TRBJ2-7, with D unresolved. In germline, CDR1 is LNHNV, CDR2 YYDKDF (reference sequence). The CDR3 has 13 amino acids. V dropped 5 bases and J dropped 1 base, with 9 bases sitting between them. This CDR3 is CATSLVLSYEQYF. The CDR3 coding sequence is TGTGCCACCAGCCTCGTCTTGTCCTACGAGCAGTACTTC.

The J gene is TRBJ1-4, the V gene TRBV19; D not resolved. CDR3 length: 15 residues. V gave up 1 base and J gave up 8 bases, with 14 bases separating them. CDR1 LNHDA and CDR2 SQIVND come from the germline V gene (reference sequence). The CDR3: CASSIVGFGYEKLFF. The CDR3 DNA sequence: TGTGCCAGTAGTATAGTCGGTTTTGGATACGAAAAACTGTTTTTT.

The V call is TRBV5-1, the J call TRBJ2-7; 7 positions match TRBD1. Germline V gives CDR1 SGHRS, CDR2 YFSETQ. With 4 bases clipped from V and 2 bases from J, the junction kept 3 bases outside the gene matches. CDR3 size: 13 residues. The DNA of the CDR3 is TGCGCCAGCAGCCCGGACAGGACCTACGAGCAGTACTTC. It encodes CASSPDRTYEQYF.

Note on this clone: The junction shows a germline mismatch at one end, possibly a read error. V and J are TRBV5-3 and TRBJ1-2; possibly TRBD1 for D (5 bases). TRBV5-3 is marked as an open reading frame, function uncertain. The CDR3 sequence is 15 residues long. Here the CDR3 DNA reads TGTGCCAGCAGCTCAGCCGGGGCCGGGGACTATGGCTACACCTTC. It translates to CASSSAGAGDYGYTF.

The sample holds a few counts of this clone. CDR3 protein: CASSESWKSYEQYF. In nucleotides, the CDR3 is TGTGCCAGCAGTGAAAGTTGGAAAAGTTACGAGCAGTACTTC. The genes are TRBV6-1 and TRBJ2-7; D call uncertain. Between the trimmed V and J ends, which lost 2 bases and 4 bases, there was a span of 12 bases. CDR3 length: 14 residues. Germline V gene lookup returns CDR1 MNHNS and CDR2 SASEGT.

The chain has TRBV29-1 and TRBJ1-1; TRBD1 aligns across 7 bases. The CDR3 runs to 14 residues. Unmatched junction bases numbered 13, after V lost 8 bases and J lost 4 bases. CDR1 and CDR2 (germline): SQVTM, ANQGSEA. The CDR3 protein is CSHRQGLGGTEAFF. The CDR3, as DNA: TGCAGCCACCGACAGGGTTTAGGGGGCACTGAAGCTTTCTTT.

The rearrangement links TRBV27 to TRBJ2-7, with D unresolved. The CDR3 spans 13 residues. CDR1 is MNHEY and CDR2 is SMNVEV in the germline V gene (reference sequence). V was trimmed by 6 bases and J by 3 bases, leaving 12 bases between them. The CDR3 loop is CASRTVARYEQYF. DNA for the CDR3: TGTGCCAGCAGAACGGTCGCTCGCTACGAGCAGTACTTC.

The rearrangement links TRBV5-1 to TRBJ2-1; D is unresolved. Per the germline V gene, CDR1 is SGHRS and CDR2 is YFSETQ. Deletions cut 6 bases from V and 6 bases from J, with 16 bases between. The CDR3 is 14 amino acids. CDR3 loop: CASKDLGRRNEQFF. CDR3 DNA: TGCGCCAGCAAAGACCTAGGACGCCGCAATGAGCAGTTCTTC.

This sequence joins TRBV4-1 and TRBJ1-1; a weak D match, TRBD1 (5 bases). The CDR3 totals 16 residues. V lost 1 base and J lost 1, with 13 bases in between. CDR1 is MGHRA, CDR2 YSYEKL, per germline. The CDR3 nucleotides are TGCGCCAGCAGCCAAGGGGCTCAGGGTACGAACACTGAAGCTTTCTTT. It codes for CASSQGAQGTNTEAFF.

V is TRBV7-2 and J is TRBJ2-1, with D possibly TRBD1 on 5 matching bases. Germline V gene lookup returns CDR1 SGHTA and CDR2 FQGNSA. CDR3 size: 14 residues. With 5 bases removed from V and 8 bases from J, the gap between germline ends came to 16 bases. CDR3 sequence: CASSPGHPRDEQFF. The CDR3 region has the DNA TGTGCCAGCAGCCCCGGACACCCTAGGGATGAGCAGTTCTTC.

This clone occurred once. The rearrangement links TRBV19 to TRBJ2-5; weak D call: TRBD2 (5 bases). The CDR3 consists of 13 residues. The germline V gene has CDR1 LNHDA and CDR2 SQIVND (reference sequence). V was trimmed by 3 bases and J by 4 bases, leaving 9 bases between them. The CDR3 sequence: CASSIGLLETQYF. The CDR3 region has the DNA TGTGCCAGTAGTATCGGACTCCTAGAGACCCAGTACTTC.

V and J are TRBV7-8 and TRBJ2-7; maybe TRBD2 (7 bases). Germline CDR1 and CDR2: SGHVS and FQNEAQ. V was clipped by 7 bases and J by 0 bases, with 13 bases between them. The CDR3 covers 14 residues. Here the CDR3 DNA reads TGTGCCAGCAAGGGGGGGCTCCTCTCCTACGAGCAGTACTTC. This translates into CASKGGLLSYEQYF.

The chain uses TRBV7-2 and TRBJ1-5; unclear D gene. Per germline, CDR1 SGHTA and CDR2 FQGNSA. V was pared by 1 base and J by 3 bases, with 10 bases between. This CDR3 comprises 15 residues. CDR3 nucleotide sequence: TGTGCCAGCAGCTTAGGAGAAATACTCAATCAGCCCCAGCATTTT. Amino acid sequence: CASSLGEILNQPQHF.

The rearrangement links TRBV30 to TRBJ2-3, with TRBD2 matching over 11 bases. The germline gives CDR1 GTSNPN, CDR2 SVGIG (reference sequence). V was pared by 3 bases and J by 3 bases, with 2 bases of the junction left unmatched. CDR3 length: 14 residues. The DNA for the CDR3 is TGTGCCTGGAGCCTAGCGGGGGGAACAGATACGCAGTATTTT. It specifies CAWSLAGGTDTQYF.

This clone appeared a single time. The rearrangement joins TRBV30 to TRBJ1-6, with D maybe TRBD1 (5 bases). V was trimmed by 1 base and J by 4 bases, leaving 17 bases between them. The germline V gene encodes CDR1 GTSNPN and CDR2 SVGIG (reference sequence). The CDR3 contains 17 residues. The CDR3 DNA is TGTGCCTGGAGTGCCCCGAGGGCGGGGGGTTATAATTCACCCCTCCACTTT. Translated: CAWSAPRAGGYNSPLHF.

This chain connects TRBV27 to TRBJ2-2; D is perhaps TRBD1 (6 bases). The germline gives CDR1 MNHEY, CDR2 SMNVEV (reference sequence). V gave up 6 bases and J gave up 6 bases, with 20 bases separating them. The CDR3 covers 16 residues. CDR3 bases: TGTGCCAGCAGAAACAGGTGGACAGTCGGGGCCGGGGAGCTGTTTTTT. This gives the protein CASRNRWTVGAGELFF.

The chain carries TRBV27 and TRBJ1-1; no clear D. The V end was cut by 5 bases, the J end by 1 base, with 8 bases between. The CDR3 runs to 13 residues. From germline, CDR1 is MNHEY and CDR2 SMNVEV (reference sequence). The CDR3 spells CASSQNKNTEAFF. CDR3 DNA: TGTGCCAGCAGTCAAAACAAGAACACTGAAGCTTTCTTT.

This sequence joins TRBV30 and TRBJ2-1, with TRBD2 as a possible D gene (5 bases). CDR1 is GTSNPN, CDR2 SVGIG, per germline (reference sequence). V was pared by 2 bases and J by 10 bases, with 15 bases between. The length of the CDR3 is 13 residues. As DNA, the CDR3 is TGTGCCTGGAGTCCCTCCATGGGAGTCGAGCAGTTCTTC. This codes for CAWSPSMGVEQFF. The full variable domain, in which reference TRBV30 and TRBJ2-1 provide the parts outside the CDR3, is SQTIHQWPATLVQPVGSPLSLECTVEGTSNPNLYWYRQAAGRGLQLLFYSVGIGQISSEVPQNLSASRPQDRQFILSSKKLLLSDSGFYLCAWSPSMGVEQFFGPGTRLTVL.

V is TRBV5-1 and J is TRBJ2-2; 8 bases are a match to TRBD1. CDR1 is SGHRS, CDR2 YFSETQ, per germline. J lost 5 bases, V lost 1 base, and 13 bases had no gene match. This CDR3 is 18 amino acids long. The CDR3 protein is CASSLYLWGQDFTGELFF. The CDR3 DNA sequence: TGCGCCAGCAGCTTGTATCTTTGGGGACAGGACTTTACCGGGGAGCTGTTTTTT. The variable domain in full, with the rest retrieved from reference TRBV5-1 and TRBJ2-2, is KAGVTQTPRYLIKTRGQQVTLSCSPISGHRSVSWYQQTPGQGLQFLFEYFSETQRNKGNFPGRFSGRQFSNSRSEMNVSTLELGDSALYLCASSLYLWGQDFTGELFFGEGSRLTVL.

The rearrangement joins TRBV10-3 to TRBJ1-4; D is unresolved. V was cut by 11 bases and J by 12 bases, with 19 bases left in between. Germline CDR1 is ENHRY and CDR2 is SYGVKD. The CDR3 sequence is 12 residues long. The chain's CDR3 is CASRANLGELFF. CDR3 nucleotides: TGTGCCTCCCGGGCTAACCTCGGGGAACTGTTTTTT.

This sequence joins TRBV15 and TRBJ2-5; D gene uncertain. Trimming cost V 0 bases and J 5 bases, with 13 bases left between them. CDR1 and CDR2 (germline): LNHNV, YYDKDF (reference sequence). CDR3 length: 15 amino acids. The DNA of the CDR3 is TGTGCCACCAGCAGAGATAACTACCTACGGGAGACCCAGTACTTC. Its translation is CATSRDNYLRETQYF.

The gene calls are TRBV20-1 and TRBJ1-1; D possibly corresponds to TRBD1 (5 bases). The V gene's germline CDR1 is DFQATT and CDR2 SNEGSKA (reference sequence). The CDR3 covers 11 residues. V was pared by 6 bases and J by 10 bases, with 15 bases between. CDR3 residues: CSAPLGRGAFF. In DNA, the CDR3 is TGCAGTGCGCCCCTCGGGAGGGGAGCTTTCTTT.

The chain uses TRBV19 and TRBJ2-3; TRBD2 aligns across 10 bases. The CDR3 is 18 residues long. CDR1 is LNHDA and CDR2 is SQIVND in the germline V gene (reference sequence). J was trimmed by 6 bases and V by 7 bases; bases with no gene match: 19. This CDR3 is CASKGPLQREGLVDTQYF. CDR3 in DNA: TGTGCCAGTAAGGGCCCCCTCCAGCGGGAGGGCCTGGTGGATACGCAGTATTTT.